This TCR beta chain was sequenced in a study of T cell repertoires in cytomegalovirus infection. General study points: Carriers of CMV and the relevant HLA type were discriminated by public TCR beta frequency.

CDR1 and CDR2 from the germline V gene are MNHEY and SMNVEV (reference sequence). J was trimmed by 4 bases and V by 4 bases; bases with no gene match: 4. CDR3 length equals 14 residues. From the reads, TCRdb called clonotypes with MiXCR, one entry per CDR3 protein. The repertoire holds some 800,000 distinct CDR3 sequences, with approximately 30% as singletons. Concerning this clonotype: Its antigen is as yet unknown.

The TCR was taken from a human donor in good health (CMV status not recorded). Some clones in this sample may be carry-over from other donors' samples. The J gene is TRBJ2-1, the V gene TRBV27; 7 bases are a match to TRBD1. The sequenced sample was cultured CD8+ T cells from PBMCs, obtained from culture after CMV antigen stimulation. The DNA for the CDR3 is TGTGCCAGCAGTTCCGGGACAGAGTACAATGAGCAGTTCTTC. Its translation is CASSSGTEYNEQFF.